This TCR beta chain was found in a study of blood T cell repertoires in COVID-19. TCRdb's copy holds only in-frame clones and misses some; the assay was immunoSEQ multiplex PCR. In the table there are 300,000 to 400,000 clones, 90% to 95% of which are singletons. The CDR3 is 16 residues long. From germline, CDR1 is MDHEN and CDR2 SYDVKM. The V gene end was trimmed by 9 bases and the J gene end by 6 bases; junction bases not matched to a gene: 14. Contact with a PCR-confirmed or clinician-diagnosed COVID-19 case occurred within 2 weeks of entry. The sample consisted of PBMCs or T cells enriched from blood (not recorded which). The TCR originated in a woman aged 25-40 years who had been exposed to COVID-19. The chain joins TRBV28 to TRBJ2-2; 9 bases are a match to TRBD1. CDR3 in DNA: TGTGCCAGTGATACTGAAGGGACAGGGAAATCCGGGGAGCTGTTTTTT. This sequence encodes CASDTEGTGKSGELFF.